The T cell receptor beta chain under discussion was sequenced for a study of shared clonotypes between healthy human individuals. Original analysis: With immunoSEQ giving junction-only sequences and no quality scores, filtering differed. Profiled with immunoSEQ multiplex PCR; TCRdb holds only in-frame clones, not every one. V and J calls and clone size follow that table, whereas D and trimming were derived from the DNA. The data show millions of clones, more than 85% seen once. Study findings and constraints: Measured sharing among donors was expected to vary with sequencing depth. Relative to memory subsets, naive subsets generally showed larger estimated richness. When compared with the clonotypes that were shared by all four sorted-subset donors, the non-shared clonotypes turned out to have lower generation probabilities.

This clone showed up just a few times. Its antigen is not known. As defined, naive CD8 cells were CD45RO-negative and positively selected for CCR7, with terminally differentiated effector memory CD45RA+ cells excluded. The CDR3 has 12 residues. Germline lookup yields CDR1 LNHDA and CDR2 SQIVND (reference sequence). Between the trimmed V and J ends, which lost 3 bases and 5 bases, there was a span of 7 bases. This TCR derives from a young man in good health. Some clones in this sample may be carry-over from other donors' samples. The rearrangement uses TRBV19 and TRBJ1-1; TRBD1 is a possible D gene (5 bases). Sequencing input: naive CD8+ T cells from PBMCs. The CDR3 protein is CASSIGTTEAFF. In DNA form, the CDR3 reads TGTGCCAGTAGTATTGGGACGACTGAAGCTTTCTTT.